This entry concerns a single T cell receptor beta chain. This specimen comes from a study of early stage breast cancer tumors. Method: immunoSEQ multiplex PCR; TCRdb's copy keeps in-frame clones and lacks some. Of 5,000 to 6,500 clones in the sample, about 70% were seen once. CDR1 is WNHNN and CDR2 is SYGVQD in the germline V gene (reference sequence). This CDR3 has 10 residues. The germline V and J ends were trimmed by 10 bases and 7 bases, with 10 bases remaining between them. The chain links TRBV10-1 to TRBJ1-2; D unresolved. The sample taken for sequencing was breast tumor tissue. The receptor's source is a person in their sixties with breast cancer. Here the CDR3 DNA reads TGCGCCAACCCCTTTTGTGGCTACACCTTC. Translation: CANPFCGYTF.